The rows below give T cell receptor beta chains drawn from one sample of a study of CD8 T cells in Susac syndrome. Each CDR3 protein is one row after TCRdb ran MiXCR on the immunoSEQ multiplex PCR reads. The sample lists 230,000 or so distinct CDR3 sequences; roughly 96% were seen once. Material for sequencing was CD4+ T cells from PBMCs. The receptors come from a human donor with multiple sclerosis. The CDR3 runs from the conserved cysteine through the conserved F or W. D genes are given only for firm matches. A row's size may be missing; if present it is once, few, many or a size class.

cdr3_length	clone_size	v_call	j_call	d_call	cdr3_aa	cdr3_nt
11	.	TRBV27	TRBJ2-7	.	CASSLGLEQYF	TGTGCCAGCAGTTTGGGGCTGGAGCAGTACTTC
13	.	TRBV20-1	TRBJ1-2	.	CSARAGTNYGYTF	TGCAGTGCTAGAGCCGGGACAAACTATGGCTACACCTTC
12	.	TRBV20-1	TRBJ2-7	.	CSARDARDEQYF	TGCAGTGCTAGAGACGCGCGGGACGAGCAGTACTTC
12	.	TRBV28	TRBJ2-7	.	CASSGRSYEQYF	TGTGCCAGCAGTGGGAGGTCCTACGAGCAGTACTTC
14	once	TRBV20-1	TRBJ2-7	TRBD1	CSASGTGSSYEQYF	TGCAGTGCTTCCGGGACAGGGAGCTCCTACGAGCAGTACTTC
15	.	TRBV30	TRBJ2-1	.	CAWSKGKGGRDEQFF	TGTGCCTGGAGTAAAGGAAAGGGGGGACGGGATGAGCAGTTCTTC
15	.	TRBV7-2	TRBJ2-7	.	CASTFSPGRSYEQYF	TGTGCCAGCACCTTCTCCCCCGGGAGATCTTACGAGCAGTACTTC
14	.	TRBV18	TRBJ1-6	.	CASSPLEAWSALHF	TGTGCCAGCTCACCACTAGAGGCGTGGTCGGCCCTCCACTTT
12	.	TRBV12-3/TRBV12-4	TRBJ2-7	.	CASSPRFEEQYF	TGTGCCAGCAGCCCCAGGTTTGAGGAGCAGTACTTC
14	.	TRBV20-1	TRBJ2-1	TRBD2	CSAKLAGVHNEQFF	TGCAGTGCTAAACTAGCGGGAGTCCACAATGAGCAGTTCTTC
12	.	TRBV13	TRBJ2-5	.	CASMPHPGTQYF	TGTGCCAGCATGCCCCATCCGGGGACCCAGTACTTC
15	.	TRBV15	TRBJ2-3	.	CATSPDGGSTDTQYF	TGTGCCACCAGTCCGGACGGGGGAAGCACAGATACGCAGTATTTT
18	.	TRBV6-5	TRBJ2-3	.	CASSYFSATSTYTDTQYF	TGTGCCAGCAGCTACTTCTCCGCGACCTCGACCTACACAGATACGCAGTATTTT
14	.	TRBV6-5	TRBJ2-7	TRBD1	CASRQTGGIYEQYF	TGTGCCAGTAGACAGACAGGGGGCATCTACGAGCAGTACTTC
14	.	TRBV20-1	TRBJ2-3	.	CSASDGDLTDTQYF	TGCAGTGCTAGTGACGGGGATCTGACAGATACGCAGTATTTT
13	.	TRBV14	TRBJ2-5	.	CASSYWGQETQYF	TGTGCCAGCAGCTACTGGGGTCAAGAGACCCAGTACTTC
12	.	TRBV6-2/TRBV6-3	TRBJ1-2	.	CASRGGYYGYTF	TGTGCCAGCAGAGGGGGGTACTATGGCTACACCTTC
16	.	TRBV18	TRBJ1-2	TRBD1	CASSPGADRGPYGYTF	TGTGCCAGCTCACCCGGCGCGGACAGGGGACCCTATGGCTACACCTTC
16	.	TRBV29-1	TRBJ2-3	TRBD2	CSVGLAGAFRGDTQYF	TGCAGCGTTGGACTAGCGGGGGCCTTTAGAGGGGATACGCAGTATTTT
13	.	TRBV27	TRBJ2-7	.	CASSLLGSDEQYF	TGTGCCAGCAGTTTACTCGGTAGCGACGAGCAGTACTTC
15	.	TRBV5-1	TRBJ2-7	TRBD2	CASSLGLASAYEQYF	TGCGCCAGCAGCTTGGGACTAGCGAGTGCCTACGAGCAGTACTTC
15	.	TRBV3-1	TRBJ2-1	.	CASSQSPGAGNEQFF	TGTGCCAGCAGCCAATCACCGGGAGCCGGGAATGAGCAGTTCTTC
16	.	TRBV15	TRBJ2-7	TRBD1	CATSRDEGAQGYEQYF	TGTGCCACCAGCAGAGATGAGGGGGCGCAGGGCTACGAGCAGTACTTC
15	once	TRBV16	TRBJ1-2	TRBD1	CASSQFEDRGWGYTF	TGTGCCAGCAGCCAATTCGAGGACAGGGGTTGGGGCTACACCTTC
16	.	TRBV19	TRBJ2-7	.	CASSIGRRPGTYEQYF	TGTGCCAGTAGTATCGGTAGGAGACCCGGGACCTACGAGCAGTACTTC
13	.	TRBV5-6	TRBJ2-6	.	CASSLVGTLVLTF	TGTGCCAGCAGCTTGGTAGGGACGCTGGTCCTGACTTTC
14	.	TRBV29-1	TRBJ1-5	TRBD1	CSVGDRGYNQPQHF	TGCAGCGTTGGAGACAGGGGTTACAATCAGCCCCAGCATTTT
15	.	TRBV9	TRBJ2-1	.	CASSGGRPSYNEQFF	TGTGCCAGCAGCGGTGGACGACCCTCCTACAATGAGCAGTTCTTC
16	.	TRBV7-9	TRBJ1-1	.	CASSPNVGGLNTEAFF	TGTGCCAGCAGCCCCAATGTCGGGGGGTTGAACACTGAAGCTTTCTTT
13	.	TRBV24-1	TRBJ2-5	.	CATSDRSQETQYF	TGTGCCACCAGTGACAGAAGCCAAGAGACCCAGTACTTC
14	.	TRBV12-3/TRBV12-4	TRBJ2-7	TRBD1	CASSKTGQAYEQYF	TGTGCCAGCAGTAAGACGGGACAGGCCTACGAGCAGTACTTC